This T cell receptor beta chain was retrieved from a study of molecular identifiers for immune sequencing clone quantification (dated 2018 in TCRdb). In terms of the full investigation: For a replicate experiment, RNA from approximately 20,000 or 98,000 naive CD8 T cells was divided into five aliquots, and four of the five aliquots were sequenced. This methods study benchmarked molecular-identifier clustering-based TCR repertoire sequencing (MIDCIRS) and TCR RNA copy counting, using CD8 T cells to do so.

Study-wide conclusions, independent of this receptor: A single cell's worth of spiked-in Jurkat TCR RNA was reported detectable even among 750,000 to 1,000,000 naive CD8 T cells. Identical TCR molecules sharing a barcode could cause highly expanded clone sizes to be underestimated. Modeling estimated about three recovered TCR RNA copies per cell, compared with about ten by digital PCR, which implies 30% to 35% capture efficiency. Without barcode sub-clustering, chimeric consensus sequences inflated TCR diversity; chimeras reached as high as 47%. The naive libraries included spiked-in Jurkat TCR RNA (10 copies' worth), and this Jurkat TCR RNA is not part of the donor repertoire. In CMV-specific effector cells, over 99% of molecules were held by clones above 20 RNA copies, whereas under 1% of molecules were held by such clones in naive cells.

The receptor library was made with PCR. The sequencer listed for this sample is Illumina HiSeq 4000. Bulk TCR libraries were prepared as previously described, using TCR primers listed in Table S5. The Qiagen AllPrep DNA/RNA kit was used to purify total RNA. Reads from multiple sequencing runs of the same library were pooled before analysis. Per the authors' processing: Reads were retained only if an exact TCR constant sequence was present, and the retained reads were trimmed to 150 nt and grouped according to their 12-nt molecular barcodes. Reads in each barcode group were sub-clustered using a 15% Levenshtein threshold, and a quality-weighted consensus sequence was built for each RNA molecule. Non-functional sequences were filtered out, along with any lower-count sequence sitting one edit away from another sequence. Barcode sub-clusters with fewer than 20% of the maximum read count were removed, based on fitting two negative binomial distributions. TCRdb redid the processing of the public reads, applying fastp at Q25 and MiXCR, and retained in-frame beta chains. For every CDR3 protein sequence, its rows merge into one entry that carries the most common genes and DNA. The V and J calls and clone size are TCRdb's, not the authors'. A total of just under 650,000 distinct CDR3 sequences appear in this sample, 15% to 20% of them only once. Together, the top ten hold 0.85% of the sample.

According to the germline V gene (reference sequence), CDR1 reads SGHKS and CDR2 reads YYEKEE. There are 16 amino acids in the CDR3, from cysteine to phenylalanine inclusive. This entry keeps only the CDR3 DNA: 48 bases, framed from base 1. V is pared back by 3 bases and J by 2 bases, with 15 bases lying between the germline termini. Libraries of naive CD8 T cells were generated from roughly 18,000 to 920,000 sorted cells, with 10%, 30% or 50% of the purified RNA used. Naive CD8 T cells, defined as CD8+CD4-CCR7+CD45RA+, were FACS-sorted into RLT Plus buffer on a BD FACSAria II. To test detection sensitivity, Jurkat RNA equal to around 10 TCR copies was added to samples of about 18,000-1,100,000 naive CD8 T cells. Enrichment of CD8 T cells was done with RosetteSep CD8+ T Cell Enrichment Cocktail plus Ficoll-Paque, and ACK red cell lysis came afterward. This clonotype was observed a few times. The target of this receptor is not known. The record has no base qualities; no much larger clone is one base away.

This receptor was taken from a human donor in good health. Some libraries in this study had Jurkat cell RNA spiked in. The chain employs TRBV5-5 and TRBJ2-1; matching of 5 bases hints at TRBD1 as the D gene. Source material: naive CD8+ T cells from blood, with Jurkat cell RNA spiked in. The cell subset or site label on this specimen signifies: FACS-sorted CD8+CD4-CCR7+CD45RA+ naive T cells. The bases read TGTGCCAGCAGCTCAAACTCAGGACAAACCTACAATGAGCAGTTCTTC. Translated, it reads CASSSNSGQTYNEQFF.